This TCR beta chain was identified in a study of early T cells in non-severe SARS-CoV-2 infection. As for the study in general: The sequenced material was bulk RNA from unsorted whole blood, and its chains were unpaired. General observations from the study: Anti-spike CD8 responses were favored in VDJdb matching, and private and CD4 specificities were missed.

At least ten counts were recorded for this clonotype. Its antigen is unknown. The V and J ends lost 5 bases and 6 bases, in that order; junction bases with no gene match: 8. The germline V gene encodes CDR1 SEHNR and CDR2 FQNEAQ (reference sequence). CDR3 size: 15 residues. Researchers tagged individual cDNA molecules with unique molecular identifiers. From the 5' RACE reads, TCRdb called clonotypes with MiXCR, one entry per CDR3 protein. The sample carries 26,000 or so distinct CDR3 sequences, roughly 4% recorded once. The receptor comes from an adult who was a healthcare worker with PCR-confirmed SARS-CoV-2 infection or an uninfected control (not recorded which). Sequencing input: whole blood. This chain uses TRBV7-9 with TRBJ2-1; 9 bases match TRBD1. The CDR3, as DNA: TGTGCCAGCAGCATTATGGGACAGGGTCCCAATGAGCAGTTCTTC. This encodes CASSIMGQGPNEQFF. Supplemented by reference TRBV7-9 and TRBJ2-1, the full variable domain reads DTGVSQNPRHKITKRGQNVTFRCDPISEHNRLYWYRQTLGQGPEFLTYFQNEAQLEKSRLLSDRFSAERPKGSFSTLEIQRTEQGDSAMYLCASSIMGQGPNEQFFGPGTRLTVL.